The 19 T cell receptor beta chains below all came from one sample that was sequenced in a study. Measured with immunoSEQ multiplex PCR; TCRdb has only the in-frame clones, and not every one. The data contain 55,000 to 70,000 clones, about 93% of them singletons. Specimen: PBMCs. The receptors were gathered from a man aged 35-49 years with rheumatoid arthritis.

The chain is built from TRBV6-1 and TRBJ2-5, with D perhaps TRBD1 (7 bases). The CDR3 is 16 residues long. Trimming stripped 2 bases from V and 7 bases from J, with 20 bases between. Germline CDR1 reads MNHNS; CDR2 reads SASEGT. This CDR3 is CASSEYGQEGSGTQYF. In nucleotides, the CDR3 is TGTGCCAGCAGTGAATATGGACAGGAGGGATCTGGGACCCAGTACTTC.

The rearrangement joins TRBV5-1 to TRBJ1-1; D is possibly TRBD1 (5 bases). Per the germline V gene, CDR1 is SGHRS and CDR2 is YFSETQ. The CDR3 loop spans 13 amino acids. V was trimmed by 2 bases and J by 11 bases, leaving 16 bases between them. In DNA, the CDR3 is TGCGCCAGCAGCTTAGGGCAGGGCGTGAGTGCTTTCTTT. Translation: CASSLGQGVSAFF. The entire variable domain, with the rest obtained from reference TRBV5-1 and TRBJ1-1, is as follows: KAGVTQTPRYLIKTRGQQVTLSCSPISGHRSVSWYQQTPGQGLQFLFEYFSETQRNKGNFPGRFSGRQFSNSRSEMNVSTLELGDSALYLCASSLGQGVSAFFGQGTRLTVV.

The chain is built from TRBV6-6 and TRBJ2-1; TRBD2 matches 7 bases. CDR1 MNHNY and CDR2 SVGAGI come from the germline V gene (reference sequence). The CDR3 totals 12 residues. Trimming took 6 bases from V and 8 from J; bases not matched to a gene: 4. This CDR3 is CASRETSYEQFF. CDR3 nucleotide sequence: TGTGCCAGCAGAGAGACTAGCTATGAGCAGTTCTTC.

The J gene is TRBJ2-3, the V gene TRBV30; D tentatively reads TRBD1 or TRBD2 (5 bases each). The germline V gene has CDR1 GTSNPN and CDR2 SVGIG (reference sequence). V lost 3 bases, J lost 1 base, and 8 bases lay in between. This CDR3 has 13 residues. The CDR3 DNA sequence: TGTGCCTGGAGGAGGGGTGGCACAGATACGCAGTATTTT. This gives the protein CAWRRGGTDTQYF.

This chain uses TRBV15 with TRBJ2-7; TRBD2 agrees at 11 bases. V gave up 2 bases and J gave up 6 bases; unmatched junction bases: 6. The CDR3 length is 15 residues. Germline CDR1 reads LNHNV; CDR2 reads YYDKDF (reference sequence). The CDR3 DNA reads as TGTGCCACCAGCAGAACTTTAGCGGGAGGGGGCGAGCAGTACTTC. It yields the protein CATSRTLAGGGEQYF.

This clone was recorded a few times. The chain is built from TRBV28 and TRBJ1-2; 7 bases line up with TRBD1. Losses at the gene ends were 5 bases for V and 0 bases for J; bases not matched to a gene: 6. The CDR3 loop spans 15 amino acids. Germline V gene data show CDR1 as MDHEN and CDR2 as SYDVKM. CDR3 sequence (DNA): TGTGCCAGCAGTACCACAGGGGCCGCTAACTATGGCTACACCTTC. It translates to CASSTTGAANYGYTF.

V is TRBV15 and J is TRBJ1-1; D not certain. CDR1 and CDR2 (germline): LNHNV, YYDKDF (reference sequence). This CDR3 spans 14 amino acids. Trimming stripped 3 bases from V and 3 bases from J, with 11 bases between. The CDR3 reads CATSSATEYTEAFF. The CDR3 DNA reads as TGTGCCACCAGCAGCGCCACAGAGTACACTGAAGCTTTCTTT.

This clone was picked up a small number of times. The rearrangement joins TRBV6-2 or TRBV6-3 to TRBJ1-6; D not certain. The germline V and J ends were trimmed by 3 bases and 10 bases, with 10 bases remaining between them. The CDR3 length is 13 residues. Germline lookup yields CDR1 MNHEY and CDR2 SVGEGT. CDR3 coding DNA: TGTGCCAGCAGTTATTTTCCCGGCTCACCCCTCCACTTT. Protein sequence: CASSYFPGSPLHF.

V and J are TRBV25-1 and TRBJ2-5; 9 positions agree with TRBD1. The germline V gene encodes CDR1 MGHDK and CDR2 SYGVNS. J was trimmed by 2 bases and V by 2 bases; bases with no gene match: 12. This CDR3 is 18 amino acids long. DNA of the CDR3: TGTGCCAGCAGTGAACCTCCCTGGGACAGGGAAGGTCAAGAGACCCAGTACTTC. This gives the protein CASSEPPWDREGQETQYF.

This chain connects TRBV7-2 to TRBJ1-5; 9 bases are shared with TRBD1. CDR3 length: 16 residues. The J segment lost 4 bases and the V segment lost 5 bases, leaving 9 bases of the junction unmatched. Germline-derived CDR1 and CDR2 are SGHTA and FQGNSA. In DNA form, the CDR3 reads TGTGCCAGCAGCCCAGGGACAGGGCGTTATAATCAGCCCCAGCATTTT. This translates into CASSPGTGRYNQPQHF. Variable domain in full (rest from reference TRBV7-2 and TRBJ1-5): GAGVSQSPSNKVTEKGKDVELRCDPISGHTALYWYRQSLGQGLEFLIYFQGNSAPDKSGLPSDRFSAERTGGSVSTLTIQRTQQEDSAVYLCASSPGTGRYNQPQHFGDGTRLSIL.

V usage is TRBV7-2 and J usage is TRBJ2-3; either TRBD1 or TRBD2 may supply D (5 bases each). Germline CDR1 is SGHTA and CDR2 is FQGNSA. The CDR3 totals 14 residues. Between the trimmed V and J ends, which lost 10 bases and 0 bases, there was a span of 14 bases. The CDR3 nucleotides read TGTGCCAACAGAACGGGGCCTAGCACAGATACGCAGTATTTT. Translating it yields CANRTGPSTDTQYF.

The chain carries TRBV6-5 and TRBJ1-4; no clear D gene. The CDR3 has 14 amino acids. V dropped 0 bases and J dropped 6 bases, with 8 bases sitting between them. Germline V gene sequence: CDR1 MNHEY, CDR2 SVGAGI. The CDR3 region has the DNA TGTGCCAGCAGTTACTCCCGGGCCGATGAAAAACTGTTTTTT. It translates to CASSYSRADEKLFF.

V and J are TRBV11-1 and TRBJ2-7; D is uncertain. Germline V lookup: CDR1 SGHAT, CDR2 FQDESV (reference sequence). The V end lost 5 bases, the J end lost 0 bases, and 11 bases lay between the germline ends. CDR3 length: 14 amino acids. The CDR3 bases are TGTGCCAGCAGCCTCAGATTCATCTCCTACGAGCAGTACTTC. Its protein product is CASSLRFISYEQYF.

The chain has TRBV6-2 or TRBV6-3 and TRBJ1-3, with D possibly matching TRBD1 (5 bases). CDR3 length: 15 residues. The ends were cut back, 2 bases at V and 4 bases at J, with 12 bases in the middle. CDR1 and CDR2 from the germline V gene are MNHEY and SVGEGT. The CDR3 DNA sequence: TGTGCCAGCAGTTACGAGGGGATCCCAGGAAACACCATATATTTT. Amino acids: CASSYEGIPGNTIYF.

The chain employs TRBV6-5 and TRBJ1-1, with TRBD1 identical over 8 bases. The CDR3 extends over 14 amino acids. The V and J ends lost 4 bases and 4 bases, in that order; junction bases with no gene match: 5. Germline loops: CDR1 MNHEY, CDR2 SVGAGI. The CDR3, as DNA: TGTGCCAGCAGTTTGACAGGGGAGGGCACTGAAGCTTTCTTT. It yields the protein CASSLTGEGTEAFF.

The V and J genes are TRBV5-1 and TRBJ2-3; D perhaps matches TRBD2 (6 bases). V was trimmed by 4 bases and J by 0 bases, leaving 12 bases between them. The CDR3 spans 15 residues. CDR1 and CDR2 from the germline V gene are SGHRS and YFSETQ. The CDR3, as DNA: TGCGCCAGCAGCACCGGGACTCTCAGCACAGATACGCAGTATTTT. This sequence encodes CASSTGTLSTDTQYF.

The V call is TRBV5-1, the J call TRBJ2-3; 10 nucleotides align to TRBD1. CDR1 is SGHRS and CDR2 is YFSETQ in the germline V gene. V dropped 5 bases and J dropped 4; count of bases not matched to a gene: 4. CDR3 length: 14 residues. The CDR3 loop reads CASRTGTGADTQYF. In nucleotides, the CDR3 is TGCGCCAGCAGAACCGGGACAGGGGCAGATACGCAGTATTTT.

The chain combines TRBV21-1 with TRBJ1-3; the table calls TRBD1, which could not be checked here. TRBV21-1 is noted as a pseudogene. This CDR3 has 16 residues. The CDR3 loop reads CASSKGGRHSGNTIYF. The CDR3 nucleotides read TGTGCCAGCAGCAAAGGGGGCAGGCACTCTGGAAACACCATATATTTT.

The V and J genes are TRBV19 and TRBJ1-2; a possible D gene is TRBD1 (5 bases). CDR1 LNHDA and CDR2 SQIVND come from the germline V gene (reference sequence). The CDR3 totals 16 residues. V was cut by 7 bases and J by 0 bases, with 18 bases left in between. The CDR3 sequence: CASKEEGLPANYGYTF. Written as DNA, the CDR3 is TGTGCCAGTAAAGAAGAGGGACTCCCAGCTAACTATGGCTACACCTTC. Filled out from reference TRBV19 and TRBJ1-2, the complete variable domain reads DGGITQSPKYLFRKEGQNVTLSCEQNLNHDAMYWYRQDPGQGLRLIYYSQIVNDFQKGDIAEGYSVSREKKESFPLTVTSAQKNPTAFYLCASKEEGLPANYGYTFGSGTRLTVV.